This is a list of T cell receptor beta chains from one sample in a study of cytomegalovirus exposure and HLA in healthy donors. Data came from immunoSEQ multiplex PCR; TCRdb stores just in-frame clones and leaves some out. The table lists about 140,000 clones, 80% of them singletons. Sequencing was carried out using PBMCs. Receptors originate from a female donor in good health and CMV-seronegative. Each CDR3 is given with its conserved first and last residue. The D gene is left open where the match is weak. Some rows mark clone size as missing; the rest say once, few, many or name a class of expanded clone.

d_call,clone_size,j_call,v_call,cdr3_nt,cdr3_aa
NA,few,TRBJ2-7,TRBV10-2,TGCGCCAGCAGTGAGTTTGACAGCTACGAGCAGTACTTC,CASSEFDSYEQYF
NA,few,TRBJ2-7,TRBV30,TGTGCCTGGAGTGTAGGCCCCTGGAGCCACGAGCAGTACTTC,CAWSVGPWSHEQYF
TRBD2,once,TRBJ2-7,TRBV10-2,TGCGCCAGCAGTGTTAGCGGGAGGGCCTACGAGCAGTACTTC,CASSVSGRAYEQYF
NA,NA,TRBJ2-7,TRBV29-1,TGCAGCGTGGCCCCCCTGGGGGGTACCTACGAGCAGTACTTC,CSVAPLGGTYEQYF
NA,NA,TRBJ2-1,TRBV6-4,NA,CASSSSDRAYNEQFF
NA,NA,TRBJ1-3,TRBV5-4,TGTGCCAGCAGTCCCGGTGGAAACACCATATATTTT,CASSPGGNTIYF
NA,NA,TRBJ1-4,TRBV18,TGTGCCAGCTCACCACCAACCGCAGGTGCGAATGAAAAACTGTTTTTT,CASSPPTAGANEKLFF
NA,few,TRBJ2-7,TRBV6-1,TGTGCCAGCAGTCGGAGACTGGTTAACGAGCAGTACTTC,CASSRRLVNEQYF
TRBD1,NA,TRBJ2-3,TRBV5-1,TGCGCCAGCAGCGTAGGACAGGGGGCTGGCACAGATACGCAGTATTTT,CASSVGQGAGTDTQYF
NA,NA,TRBJ1-1,TRBV4-1,TGCGCCAGCAGCCAGGAACTATTGACTGGGTCGCTTTCCCGGCGGGACACTGAAGCTTTCTTT,CASSQELLTGSLSRRDTEAFF
NA,NA,TRBJ2-2,TRBV4-1,TGCGCCAGCAGCCAAGAGTCAGCCGGGGAGCTGTTTTTT,CASSQESAGELFF
NA,NA,TRBJ2-1,TRBV2,TGTGCCAGCAGTGAAAGGGGGGCGGGAGCCTCCTACAATGAGCAGTTCTTC,CASSERGAGASYNEQFF
NA,NA,TRBJ1-1,TRBV6-5,TGTGCCAGCGGCCGGGTTAAGTCGGAAGCTTTCTTT,CASGRVKSEAFF
TRBD1,NA,TRBJ2-2,TRBV6-5,TGTGCCAGCAGGGGACAGCCCACCGGGGAGCTGTTTTTT,CASRGQPTGELFF
TRBD1,NA,TRBJ2-7,TRBV6-5,TGTGCCAGCAGTTACTCGATGGGGACAGGGGGCTACGAGCAGTACTTC,CASSYSMGTGGYEQYF
NA,NA,TRBJ1-4,TRBV5-8,TGTGCCAGCAGCTTTTCCAGGGAAAAACTGTTTTTT,CASSFSREKLFF
TRBD1,NA,TRBJ2-7,TRBV14,TGTGCCAGCAGCCAAGGGACAGGGTTTACCTACGAGCAGTACTTC,CASSQGTGFTYEQYF
NA,once,TRBJ2-7,TRBV29-1,TGCAGCGTTGAAACCGGCCGAGGTACCTACGAGCAGTACTTC,CSVETGRGTYEQYF
NA,NA,TRBJ2-6,TRBV5-8,TGTGCCACAACCATGGCCACCCTTTCCTCTGGGGCCAACGTCCTGACTTTC,CATTMATLSSGANVLTF
NA,once,TRBJ2-3,TRBV10-3,TGTGCCATCAGTGAGTCAAGACATCCTTACACAGATACGCAGTATTTT,CAISESRHPYTDTQYF
NA,medium-sized,TRBJ2-1,TRBV6-5,TGTGCCAGCAGTTACTCGAAACTAGTCAATGAGCAGTTCTTC,CASSYSKLVNEQFF
NA,NA,TRBJ1-5,TRBV19,TGTGCCAGTACGCAGTACAATCAGCCCCAGCATTTT,CASTQYNQPQHF
TRBD1,NA,TRBJ1-1,TRBV7-9,TGTGCCAGCAGCTTAGCGGACAGGGGCGCGGACACTGAAGCTTTCTTT,CASSLADRGADTEAFF
NA,NA,TRBJ1-2,TRBV27,TGTGCCAGCAGTTCGACATATCGCGGGTATGGCTACACCTTC,CASSSTYRGYGYTF
NA,few,TRBJ1-1,TRBV14,TGTGCCAGCAGCCAAGTTGGGGCCCCGGGCACTGAAGCTTTCTTT,CASSQVGAPGTEAFF
TRBD2,NA,TRBJ2-3,TRBV9,TGTGCCAGCAGCCGGGGACTAGCGGGAGTTAGCACAGATACGCAGTATTTT,CASSRGLAGVSTDTQYF
NA,NA,TRBJ2-1,TRBV2,TGTGCCAGCAGGAACACATACAGGGATGAGCAGTTCTTC,CASRNTYRDEQFF
TRBD1,NA,TRBJ1-4,TRBV9,TGTGCCAGCAGCCCGCGACAGGGGGCAGGGGAAAAACTGTTTTTT,CASSPRQGAGEKLFF
NA,NA,TRBJ1-5,TRBV6-6,TGTGCCAGCAGTACAGGAAACAATCAGCCCCAGCATTTT,CASSTGNNQPQHF
NA,NA,TRBJ1-5,TRBV18,TGTGCCAGCTCACCCCAGGCCGATAATAGCAATCAGCCCCAGCATTTT,CASSPQADNSNQPQHF
TRBD1,NA,TRBJ2-7,TRBV5-4,TGTGCCAGCAGCTTGGGGACAGGGGGCCTCTCCTACGAGCAGTACTTC,CASSLGTGGLSYEQYF
TRBD1,NA,TRBJ1-1,TRBV28,TGTGCCAGCAGTCTCCTACCGGGACAGGGTAAATCTGAAGCTTTCTTT,CASSLLPGQGKSEAFF
TRBD1,NA,TRBJ1-3,TRBV30,TGTGCCTGGAGACTGACAGGGTCTGGAAACACCATATATTTT,CAWRLTGSGNTIYF
TRBD1,NA,TRBJ1-1,TRBV2,TGTGCCAGCAGGGACCCCCGGGACAGTGAAGCTTTCTTT,CASRDPRDSEAFF
TRBD2,NA,TRBJ2-1,TRBV5-1,TGCGCCAGCAGCCCCAACGGGGGGTCCTACAATGAGCAGTTCTTC,CASSPNGGSYNEQFF
TRBD1,few,TRBJ1-3,TRBV4-1,TGCGCCAGCAGCCAACCCCTGGACAGGAAGGACTCCATATATTTT,CASSQPLDRKDSIYF
TRBD2,NA,TRBJ2-7,TRBV27,TGTGCCAGCAGTTTCTATGGGGTCGGGGGGGATCCCAACGAGCAGTACTTC,CASSFYGVGGDPNEQYF
NA,NA,TRBJ2-1,TRBV25-1,TGTGCCAGCAGTGCGCGAAAGACAGTAAGCCTTAGGGATGAGCAGTTCTTC,CASSARKTVSLRDEQFF
NA,NA,TRBJ2-1,TRBV10-1,TGCGCCAGCAGTGAGCTGCAGGCCCTTAACAATGAGCAGTTCTTC,CASSELQALNNEQFF
NA,NA,TRBJ2-3,TRBV28,TGTGCCAGCGGCTCGGGACACCAAACAGATACGCAGTATTTT,CASGSGHQTDTQYF
NA,NA,TRBJ2-2,TRBV7-2,TGTGCCAGCATCCGTACGAACACCGGGGAGCTGTTTTTT,CASIRTNTGELFF
TRBD1,NA,TRBJ1-5,TRBV28,TGTGCCAGCCATCTTCGTCGGACAGGGCTCGGCGATCAGCCCCAGCATTTT,CASHLRRTGLGDQPQHF
NA,NA,TRBJ2-1,TRBV4-2,TGTGCCAGCAGCCAAGATCGTGGGAGCTCCTACAATGAGCAGTTCTTC,CASSQDRGSSYNEQFF
TRBD1,NA,TRBJ1-5,TRBV2,TGTGCCAGCAGTGAAAGGACAGGGAAGAGGGGTATCGGCAATCAGCCCCAGCATTTT,CASSERTGKRGIGNQPQHF
NA,NA,TRBJ2-2,TRBV2,TGTGCCAGCAGGGAGGGGTCCGGGGAGCTGTTTTTT,CASREGSGELFF
TRBD1,NA,TRBJ1-2,TRBV7-2,TGTGCCAGCAGCATGGGACAGGGCGGGGGCTATGGCTACACCTTC,CASSMGQGGGYGYTF
TRBD2,NA,TRBJ2-7,TRBV6-6,TGTGCCAGCAGTTACTCTACTAGCGGGAGTCCCTACGAGCAGTACTTC,CASSYSTSGSPYEQYF
TRBD1,NA,TRBJ2-7,TRBV4-2,TGTGCCAGCAGCGAACCCAACAGGGGATGGGAGCAGTACTTC,CASSEPNRGWEQYF
NA,NA,TRBJ1-1,TRBV29-1,TGCAGCGTTAAAGAGGGACAAAGAAACACTGAAGCTTTCTTT,CSVKEGQRNTEAFF
NA,NA,TRBJ1-2,TRBV7-9,TGTGCCAGCAGCTTAAATTTAAACTATGGCTACACCTTC,CASSLNLNYGYTF